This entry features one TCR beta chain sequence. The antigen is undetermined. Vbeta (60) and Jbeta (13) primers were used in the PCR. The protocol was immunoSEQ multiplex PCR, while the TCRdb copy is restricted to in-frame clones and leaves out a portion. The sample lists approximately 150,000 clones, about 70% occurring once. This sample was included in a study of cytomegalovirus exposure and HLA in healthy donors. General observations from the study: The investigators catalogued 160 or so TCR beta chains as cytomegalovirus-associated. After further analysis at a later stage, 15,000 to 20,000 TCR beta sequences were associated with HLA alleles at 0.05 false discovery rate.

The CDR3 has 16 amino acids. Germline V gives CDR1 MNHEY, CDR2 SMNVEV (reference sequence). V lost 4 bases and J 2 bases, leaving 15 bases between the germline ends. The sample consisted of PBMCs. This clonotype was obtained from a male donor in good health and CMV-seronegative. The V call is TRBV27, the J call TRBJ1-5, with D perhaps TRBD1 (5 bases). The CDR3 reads CASSYTTGGGNQPQHF. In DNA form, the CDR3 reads TGTGCCAGCAGTTACACCACGGGGGGGGGCAATCAGCCCCAGCATTTT.